This T cell receptor beta chain was recorded in a study of shared clonotypes between healthy human individuals. The CDR3 consists of 13 residues. Germline CDR1 and CDR2: LNHDA and SQIVND (reference sequence). Trimming cost V 4 bases and J 7 bases, with 11 bases left between them. What CD8 memory combined were CD45RO+ cells and CCR7-negative CD45RA+ TemRA cells. A note on this clone: Its antigen is unknown.

At deep level, the assay was performed. Method: immunoSEQ multiplex PCR; TCRdb's copy keeps in-frame clones and lacks some. Here the sample spans approximately 350,000 clones, roughly 96% being singletons. Study findings and constraints: With few donors, the genetic and exposure-history diversity represented was limited. The study found roughly 5% of naive CD4 clonotypes shared across four donors.

Material: memory CD8+ T cells sorted from blood. The subset is: CD45RO+ cells pooled with CCR7-negative TemRA cells. The chain couples TRBV19 to TRBJ1-5; D perhaps matches TRBD1 (5 bases). The receptor was derived from a man younger than 40 in good health. CDR3 region: CASSTGPGQPQHF. In DNA form, the CDR3 reads TGTGCCAGTAGTACAGGGCCGGGCCAGCCCCAGCATTTT.